The 5 T cell receptor beta chains reported below all come from one sample, sequenced in a study of immune evolution from preneoplasia to lung adenocarcinoma. The repertoire was sequenced with immunoSEQ multiplex PCR; TCRdb's copy has only in-frame clones and lacks some. The sample includes about 27,000 clones, about three quarters of them seen just once. Sequencing was performed on FFPE invasive lung adenocarcinoma tissue. Receptor source: a person aged 55-75 years with invasive lung adenocarcinoma. Some clones in this sample may be carry-over from other donors' samples.

This chain links TRBV28 with TRBJ1-3, with D unclear. Germline assignment: CDR1 MDHEN and CDR2 SYDVKM. The CDR3 consists of 16 residues. V lost 6 bases, J lost 1 base, and 16 bases lay in between. CDR3 residues: CASSPGRRRSGNTIYF. The CDR3 DNA sequence: TGTGCCAGCAGCCCCGGCCGGAGGCGGTCTGGAAACACCATATATTTT.

The chain joins TRBV30 to TRBJ1-3; possible D gene TRBD1, 6 bases. Trimming cost V 4 bases and J 4 bases, with 14 bases left between them. The germline V gene has CDR1 GTSNPN and CDR2 SVGIG (reference sequence). The CDR3 runs 14 residues. The CDR3 DNA sequence: TGTGCCTGGACTCCGACAGGCCAGGGAAACACCATATATTTT. Translated, it gives CAWTPTGQGNTIYF. The whole variable domain, filled in from reference TRBV30 and TRBJ1-3, reads SQTIHQWPATLVQPVGSPLSLECTVEGTSNPNLYWYRQAAGRGLQLLFYSVGIGQISSEVPQNLSASRPQDRQFILSSKKLLLSDSGFYLCAWTPTGQGNTIYFGEGSWLTVV.

The V call is TRBV5-1, the J call TRBJ2-3; 9 nucleotides align to TRBD2. J gave up 3 bases and V 0 bases, and 8 bases lay outside the gene matches. Germline values: CDR1 SGHRS, CDR2 YFSETQ. CDR3 length: 17 residues. The CDR3 DNA follows: TGCGCCAGCAGCTTGGATCTAGCGGGATATGGGACAGATACGCAGTATTTT. This sequence encodes CASSLDLAGYGTDTQYF.

The chain is built from TRBV10-1 and TRBJ2-7, with D unresolved. CDR3 length: 12 residues. Germline CDR1 is WNHNN and CDR2 is SYGVQD (reference sequence). Trimming removed 3 bases at V and 9 bases at J, with 12 bases between. The CDR3 is CASSDLSTPQYF. DNA for the CDR3: TGCGCCAGCAGTGATCTAAGTACCCCGCAGTACTTC.

The chain carries TRBV28 and TRBJ2-7; 9 bases align to TRBD1. Trimming at V came to 7 bases and at J to 4 bases, leaving 14 bases not matched to a gene. The germline V gene encodes CDR1 MDHEN and CDR2 SYDVKM. This CDR3 has 16 residues. Written as DNA, the CDR3 is TGTGCCAGCAAGGGGGCAGGGACAGGGCAAAAATACGAGCAGTACTTC. It codes for CASKGAGTGQKYEQYF.